Described below is a single TCR beta chain sequence and its context. Its target is unknown. TCRdb analysed the 5' RACE reads with MiXCR anew, one entry per CDR3 protein. The data contain 200,000 to 300,000 distinct CDR3 sequences, about 30% of them seen just once; the ten biggest clones take up 4% to 5%. The sample belongs to a study of CD8 T cells in ankylosing spondylitis. Notes on the study in general: Typical of ankylosing spondylitis blood, it appeared, was a TCR beta motif of fewer than 10 highly homologous variants. Disease-linked clones bore a CD8+ phenotype, appearing relatively rarely in peripheral blood. Existing reports had already noted some motif variants in reactive arthritis synovial fluid and blood.

This CDR3 is 15 amino acids long. Trimming left V 5 bases short and J 3 bases short, with 17 bases between. Germline lookup yields CDR1 SGHTA and CDR2 FQGNSA. The V call is TRBV7-2, the J call TRBJ2-7; either TRBD1 or TRBD2 may fit D (5 bases each). This TCR was sampled from a male donor with ankylosing spondylitis or in good health (not recorded which). Sample: blood, either unsorted or a sorted T cell fraction (not recorded which). Here the CDR3 DNA reads TGTGCCAGCAGCCTAGGGGTAGCGAGGGGCTACGAGCAGTACTTC. This codes for CASSLGVARGYEQYF.